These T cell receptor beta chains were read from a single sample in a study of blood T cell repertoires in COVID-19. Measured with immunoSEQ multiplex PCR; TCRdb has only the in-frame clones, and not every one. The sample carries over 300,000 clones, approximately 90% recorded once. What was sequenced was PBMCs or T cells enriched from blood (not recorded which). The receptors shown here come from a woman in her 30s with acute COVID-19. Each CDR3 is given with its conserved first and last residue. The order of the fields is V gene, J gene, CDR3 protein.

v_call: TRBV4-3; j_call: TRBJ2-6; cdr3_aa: CASSQDGFSGANVLTF
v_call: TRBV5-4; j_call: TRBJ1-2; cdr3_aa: CASSLAGRHPNYGYTF
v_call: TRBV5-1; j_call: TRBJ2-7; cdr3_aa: CASAWSGTGSYEQYF
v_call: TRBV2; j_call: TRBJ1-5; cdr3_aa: CASSDRAQPQHF
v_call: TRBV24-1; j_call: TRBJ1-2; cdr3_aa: CATSSSRGDGYTF
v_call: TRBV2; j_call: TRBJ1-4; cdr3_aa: CASSDLGQSNEKLFF
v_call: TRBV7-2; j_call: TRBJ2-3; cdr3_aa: CARRKAGTGRTDTQYF
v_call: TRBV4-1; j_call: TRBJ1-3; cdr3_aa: CASSQVPSSGNTIYF
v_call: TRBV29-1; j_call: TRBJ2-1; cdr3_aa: CSVAGGQGDEQFF
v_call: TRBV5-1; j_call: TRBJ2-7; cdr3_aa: CASSQGHGVEVEQYF
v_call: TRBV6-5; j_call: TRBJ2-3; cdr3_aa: CASSYRGADTQYF
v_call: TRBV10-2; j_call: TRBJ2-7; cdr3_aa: CASSEWAGVVNEQYF
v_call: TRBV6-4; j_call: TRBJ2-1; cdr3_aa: CASSERPSGSSYNEQFF
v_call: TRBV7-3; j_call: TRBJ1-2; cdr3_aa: CASSLKGGGTNYGYTF
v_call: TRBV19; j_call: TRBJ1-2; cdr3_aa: CASRLDGGQGYTF
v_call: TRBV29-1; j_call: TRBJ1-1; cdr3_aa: CSVDTGQGFTAFF
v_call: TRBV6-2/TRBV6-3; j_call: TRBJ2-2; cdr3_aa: CASSRTGELFF
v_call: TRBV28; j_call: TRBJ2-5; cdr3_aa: CASSLQGVRQTQYF
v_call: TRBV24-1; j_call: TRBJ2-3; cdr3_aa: CATSDFTDTQYF
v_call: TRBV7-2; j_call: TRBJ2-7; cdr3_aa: CASSPGTVFYEQYF
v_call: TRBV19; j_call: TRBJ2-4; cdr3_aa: CASGRGQGLSKNIQYF
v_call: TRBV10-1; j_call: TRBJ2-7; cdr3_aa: CASSAGQGYEQYF
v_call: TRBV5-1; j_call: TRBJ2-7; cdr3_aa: CASTEPGGMYEQYF
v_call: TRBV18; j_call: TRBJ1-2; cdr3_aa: CASSTQGALGGYTF
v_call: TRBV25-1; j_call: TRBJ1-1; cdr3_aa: CASSYRQGYGNTEAFF
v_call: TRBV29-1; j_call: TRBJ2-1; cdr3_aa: CSPGPLAGNEQFF
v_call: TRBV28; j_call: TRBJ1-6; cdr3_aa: CASSQANSPLHF
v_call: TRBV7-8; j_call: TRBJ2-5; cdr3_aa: CASSRDRQYRETQYF
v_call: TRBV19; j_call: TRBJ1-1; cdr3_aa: CATTWTSSEAFF
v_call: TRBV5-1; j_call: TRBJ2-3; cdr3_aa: CASSLGYRGTDTQYF
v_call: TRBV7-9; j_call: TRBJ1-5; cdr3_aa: CASSRTGGNSNQPQHF
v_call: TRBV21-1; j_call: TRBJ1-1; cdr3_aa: CASSKSPGENTEAFF
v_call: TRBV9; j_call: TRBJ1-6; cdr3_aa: CASSPGLGTYNSPLHF
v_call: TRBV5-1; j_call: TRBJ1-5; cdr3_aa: CASSPGQGNQPQHF
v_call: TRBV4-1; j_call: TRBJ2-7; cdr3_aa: CASSQQERSGGGYEQYF
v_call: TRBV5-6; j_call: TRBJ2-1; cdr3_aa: CASSNYTTGSPYNEQFF
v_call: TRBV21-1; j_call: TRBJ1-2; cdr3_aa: CASISDRSYGYTF
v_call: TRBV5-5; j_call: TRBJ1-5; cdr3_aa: CASSGRDGGQPQHF
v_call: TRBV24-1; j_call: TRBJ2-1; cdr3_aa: CATSDSAGGTYNEQFF
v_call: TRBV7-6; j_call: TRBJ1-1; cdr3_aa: CASSPQPGQATEAFF
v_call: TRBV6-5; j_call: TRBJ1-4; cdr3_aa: CASKTGTREKLFF
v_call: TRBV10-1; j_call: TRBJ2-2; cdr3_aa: CASGRSAGLNTGELFF
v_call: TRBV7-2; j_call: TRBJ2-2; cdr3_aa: CASSLFDTGELFF
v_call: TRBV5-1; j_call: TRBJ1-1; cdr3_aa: CASSLAGGVNTEAFF
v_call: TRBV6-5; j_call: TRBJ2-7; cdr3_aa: CASSYSGLAGYEQYF
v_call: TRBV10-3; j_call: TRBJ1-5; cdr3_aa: CAISESTGYKQPQHF
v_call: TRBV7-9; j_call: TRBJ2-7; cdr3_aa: CASSLGKPPGAYEQYF
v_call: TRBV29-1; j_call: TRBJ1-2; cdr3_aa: CSVETQGHYGYTF
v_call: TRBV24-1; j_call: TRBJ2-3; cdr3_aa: CATSGRASGGPTDTQYF
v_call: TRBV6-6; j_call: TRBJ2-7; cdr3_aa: CASSYGQSYEQYF
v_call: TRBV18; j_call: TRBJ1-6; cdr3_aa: CASSLGQGNSPLHF
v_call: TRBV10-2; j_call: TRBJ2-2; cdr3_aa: CASIGDTGELFF
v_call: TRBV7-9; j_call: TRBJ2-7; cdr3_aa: CASSLAAGTGDYEQYF
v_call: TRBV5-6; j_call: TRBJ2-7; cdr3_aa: CASSLRGGPYEQYF
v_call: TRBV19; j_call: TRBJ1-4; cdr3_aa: CASSMVRGKLFF
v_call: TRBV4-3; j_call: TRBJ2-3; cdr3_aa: CASSPSGGKADTQYF